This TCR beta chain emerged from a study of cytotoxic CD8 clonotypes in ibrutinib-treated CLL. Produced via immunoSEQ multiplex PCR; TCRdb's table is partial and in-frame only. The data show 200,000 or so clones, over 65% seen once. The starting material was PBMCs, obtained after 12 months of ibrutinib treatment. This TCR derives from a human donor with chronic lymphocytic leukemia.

The chain's CDR3 is CASSLEGLVKGNEQFF. In DNA, the CDR3 is TGTGCCAGCAGCTTAGAGGGACTAGTAAAGGGCAATGAGCAGTTCTTC. The gene calls are TRBV11-2 and TRBJ2-1; 8 nucleotides match TRBD2. This CDR3 contains 16 residues. The germline V gene encodes CDR1 SGHAT and CDR2 FQNNGV. Trimming cost V 0 bases and J 6 bases; bases outside gene matches: 7.